This T cell receptor beta chain was found in a study of blood T cell repertoires in COVID-19. Original analysis: How many nucleated cells were present was estimated from reference gene primer amplification. Assay used: immunoSEQ multiplex PCR; TCRdb lists only in-frame clones, some missing. V, J and clone size derive from that table, while D and trimming were established from the DNA sequence. Found here are 85,000 to 95,000 clones, 86% of them singletons; the top ten hold 18%. The CDR3 spans 13 residues. V was pared by 6 bases and J by 1 base, with 10 bases between. This clone was recorded a few times. Different DNA sequences within this sample yield the same CDR3.

This sequence originates from a woman of 80 years or more with acute or convalescent COVID-19. The sample consisted of peripheral blood. The chain carries TRBV12-3 or TRBV12-4 and TRBJ2-7, with a possible D match to TRBD1 (6 bases). The CDR3: CASRSTGSYEQYF. CDR3 sequence (DNA): TGTGCCAGCAGGTCGACAGGATCCTACGAGCAGTACTTC.